This T cell receptor beta chain was sequenced during a study of post-analysis software for immune sequencing data. Overall study context: Relapsing-remitting, secondary progressive and progressive-relapsing forms made up the multiple sclerosis disease courses. Study-level points and caveats: Elevated frequency relative to controls characterized a handful of TRBV segments in patients, TRBV5-6, TRBV5-1 and TRBV20-1 among them. Samples from a shared batch, those prepared together, strongly co-clustered by F measure. Multiple sclerosis patients had significantly lower normalized Chao1 diversity than controls.

Concerning this clonotype itself: Its antigen is unidentified.

Tagging with unique molecular identifiers was a feature of the TCR beta cDNA libraries. Starting from around 0.96 to 9.9 million T cells, the study yielded about 540,000 cDNA molecules. Each CDR3 protein is one row after TCRdb ran MiXCR on the PCR reads. Seen here are hundreds of thousands of distinct CDR3 sequences, approximately 53% observed once, and the top ten hold under 6%. CDR1 and CDR2 from the germline V gene are SGHTA and FQGTGA. The CDR3 is made up of 14 amino acids. J gave up 10 bases and V 4 bases, and 9 bases lay outside the gene matches. The clonotype was recovered from a girl aged 10-17 years with multiple sclerosis. The chain uses TRBV7-3 and TRBJ2-3, with 9 bases matching TRBD2. The sample comprised blood. The CDR3 loop is CASSSSGGLYAQYF. The CDR3 DNA reads as TGTGCCAGCAGCTCAAGCGGGGGGCTATACGCGCAGTATTTT.